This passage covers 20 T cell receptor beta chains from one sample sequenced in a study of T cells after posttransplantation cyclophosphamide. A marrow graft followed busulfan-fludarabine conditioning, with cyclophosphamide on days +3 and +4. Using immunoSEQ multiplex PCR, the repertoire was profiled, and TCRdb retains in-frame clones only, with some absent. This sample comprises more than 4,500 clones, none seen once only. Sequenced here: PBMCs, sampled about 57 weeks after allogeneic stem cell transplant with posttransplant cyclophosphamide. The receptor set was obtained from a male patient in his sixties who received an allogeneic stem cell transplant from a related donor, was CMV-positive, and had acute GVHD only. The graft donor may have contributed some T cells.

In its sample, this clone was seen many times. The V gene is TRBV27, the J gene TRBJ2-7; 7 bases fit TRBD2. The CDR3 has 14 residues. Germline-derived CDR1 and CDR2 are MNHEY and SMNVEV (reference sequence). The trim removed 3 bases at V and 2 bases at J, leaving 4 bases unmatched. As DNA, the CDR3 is TGTGCCAGCAGTTTTACTAGCGTGGCCTACGAGCAGTACTTC. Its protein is CASSFTSVAYEQYF.

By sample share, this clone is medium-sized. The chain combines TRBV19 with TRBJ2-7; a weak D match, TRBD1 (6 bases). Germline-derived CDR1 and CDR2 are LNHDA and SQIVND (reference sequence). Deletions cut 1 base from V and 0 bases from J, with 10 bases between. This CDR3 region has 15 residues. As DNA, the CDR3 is TGTGCCAGTAGTATAGGACAGGCTGACTCCTACGAGCAGTACTTC. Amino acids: CASSIGQADSYEQYF.

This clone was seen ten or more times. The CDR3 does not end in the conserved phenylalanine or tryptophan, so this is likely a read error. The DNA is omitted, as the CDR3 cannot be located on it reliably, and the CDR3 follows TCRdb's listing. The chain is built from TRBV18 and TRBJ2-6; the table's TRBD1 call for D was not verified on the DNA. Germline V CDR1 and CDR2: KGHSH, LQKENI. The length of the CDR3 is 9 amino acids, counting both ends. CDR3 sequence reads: CASSPGHLE.

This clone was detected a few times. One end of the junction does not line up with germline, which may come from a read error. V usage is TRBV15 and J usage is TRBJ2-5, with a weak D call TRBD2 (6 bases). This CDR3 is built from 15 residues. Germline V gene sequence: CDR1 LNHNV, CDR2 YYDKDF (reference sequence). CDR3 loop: CDTSREGGSGETQYF. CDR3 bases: TGTGACACCAGCAGAGAAGGAGGGAGCGGAGAGACCCAGTACTTC.

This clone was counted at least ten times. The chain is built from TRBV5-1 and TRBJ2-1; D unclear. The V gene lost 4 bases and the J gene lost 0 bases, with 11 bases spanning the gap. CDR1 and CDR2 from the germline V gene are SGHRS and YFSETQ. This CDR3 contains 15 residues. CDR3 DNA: TGCGCCAGCAGCGCGCTTCGAAGCTCCTACAATGAGCAGTTCTTC. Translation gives CASSALRSSYNEQFF.

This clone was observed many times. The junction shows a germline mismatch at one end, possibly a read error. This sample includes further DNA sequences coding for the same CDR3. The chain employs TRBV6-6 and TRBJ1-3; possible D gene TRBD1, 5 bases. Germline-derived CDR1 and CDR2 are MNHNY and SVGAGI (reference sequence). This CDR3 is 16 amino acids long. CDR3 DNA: TGCGCCAGCAGTTACTCGTTAGCAGGGCCGGAACACACCATATATTTT. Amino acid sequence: CASSYSLAGPEHTIYF.

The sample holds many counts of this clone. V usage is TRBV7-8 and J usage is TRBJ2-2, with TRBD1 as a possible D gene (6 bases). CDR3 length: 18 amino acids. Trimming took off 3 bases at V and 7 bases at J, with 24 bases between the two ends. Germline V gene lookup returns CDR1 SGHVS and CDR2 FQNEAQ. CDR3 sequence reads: CASSFPNIRTGISGELFF. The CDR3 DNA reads TGTGCCAGCAGCTTCCCAAACATACGAACAGGGATTAGCGGGGAGCTGTTTTTT.

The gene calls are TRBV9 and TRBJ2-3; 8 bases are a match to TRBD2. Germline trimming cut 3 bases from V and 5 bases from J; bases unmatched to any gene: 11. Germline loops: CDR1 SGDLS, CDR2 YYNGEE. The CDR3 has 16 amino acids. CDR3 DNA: TGTGCCAGCAGCGCTGGCGGGGGGCTCTGGTTAGATACGCAGTATTTT. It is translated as CASSAGGGLWLDTQYF.

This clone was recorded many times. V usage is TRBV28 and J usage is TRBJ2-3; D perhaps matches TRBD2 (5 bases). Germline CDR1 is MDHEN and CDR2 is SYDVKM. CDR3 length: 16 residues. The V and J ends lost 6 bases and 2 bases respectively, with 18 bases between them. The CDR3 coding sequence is TGTGCCAGCAGGCCCCCGGGATTGAGGCCCACAGATACGCAGTATTTT. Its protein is CASRPPGLRPTDTQYF. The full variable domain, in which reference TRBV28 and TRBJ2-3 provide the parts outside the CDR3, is DVKVTQSSRYLVKRTGEKVFLECVQDMDHENMFWYRQDPGLGLRLIYFSYDVKMKEKGDIPEGYSVSREKKERFSLILESASTNQTSMYLCASRPPGLRPTDTQYFGPGTRLTVL.

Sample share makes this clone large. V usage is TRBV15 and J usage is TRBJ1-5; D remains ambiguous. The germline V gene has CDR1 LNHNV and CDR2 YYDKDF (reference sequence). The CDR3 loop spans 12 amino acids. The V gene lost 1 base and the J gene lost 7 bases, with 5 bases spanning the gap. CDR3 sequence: CATSRGEQPQHF. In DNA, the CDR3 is TGTGCCACCAGCAGAGGTGAGCAGCCCCAGCATTTT.

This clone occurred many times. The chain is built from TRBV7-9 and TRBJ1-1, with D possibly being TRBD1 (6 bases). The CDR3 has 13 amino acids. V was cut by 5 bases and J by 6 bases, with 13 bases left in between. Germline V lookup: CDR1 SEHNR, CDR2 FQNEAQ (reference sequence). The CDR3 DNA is TGTGCCAGCAGCCAGGACAGACGGGCTGAAGCTTTCTTT. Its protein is CASSQDRRAEAFF. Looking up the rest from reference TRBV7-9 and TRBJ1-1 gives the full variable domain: DTGVSQNPRHKITKRGQNVTFRCDPISEHNRLYWYRQTLGQGPEFLTYFQNEAQLEKSRLLSDRFSAERPKGSFSTLEIQRTEQGDSAMYLCASSQDRRAEAFFGQGTRLTVV.

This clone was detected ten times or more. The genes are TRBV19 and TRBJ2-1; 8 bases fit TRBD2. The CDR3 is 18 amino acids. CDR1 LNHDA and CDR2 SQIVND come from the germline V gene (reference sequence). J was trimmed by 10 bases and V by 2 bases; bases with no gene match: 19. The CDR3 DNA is TGTGCCAGTAGTATAAAGGCCCCCCTAGCGGGTCCCCCGCGGGAGCAGTTCTTC. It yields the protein CASSIKAPLAGPPREQFF.

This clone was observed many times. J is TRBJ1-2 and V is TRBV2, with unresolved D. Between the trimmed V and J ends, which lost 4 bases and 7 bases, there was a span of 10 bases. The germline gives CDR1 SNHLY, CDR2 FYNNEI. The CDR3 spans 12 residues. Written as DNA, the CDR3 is TGTGCCAGCAGTGCCGGGGTGGCTGGCTACACCTTC. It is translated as CASSAGVAGYTF.

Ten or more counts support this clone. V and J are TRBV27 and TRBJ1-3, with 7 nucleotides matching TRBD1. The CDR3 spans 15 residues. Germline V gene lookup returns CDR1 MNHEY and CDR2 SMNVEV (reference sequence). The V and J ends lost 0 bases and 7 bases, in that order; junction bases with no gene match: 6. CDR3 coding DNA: TGTGCCAGCAGTTTATCAGGAAGGGGGCTGAACACCATATATTTT. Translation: CASSLSGRGLNTIYF.

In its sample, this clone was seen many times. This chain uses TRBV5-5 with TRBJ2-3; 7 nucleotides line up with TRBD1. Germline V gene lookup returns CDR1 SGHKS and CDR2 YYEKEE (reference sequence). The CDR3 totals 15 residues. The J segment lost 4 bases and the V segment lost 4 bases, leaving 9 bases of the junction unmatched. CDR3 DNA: TGTGCCAGCAGCGTGTACAGGGGACAAGCAGATACGCAGTATTTT. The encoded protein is CASSVYRGQADTQYF.

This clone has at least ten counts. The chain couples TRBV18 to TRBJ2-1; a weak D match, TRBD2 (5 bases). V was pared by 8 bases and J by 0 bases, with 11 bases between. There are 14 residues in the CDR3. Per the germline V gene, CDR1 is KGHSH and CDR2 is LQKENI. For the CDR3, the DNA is TGTGCCAGCATAAAAGCGGACTCCTACAATGAGCAGTTCTTC. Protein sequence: CASIKADSYNEQFF.

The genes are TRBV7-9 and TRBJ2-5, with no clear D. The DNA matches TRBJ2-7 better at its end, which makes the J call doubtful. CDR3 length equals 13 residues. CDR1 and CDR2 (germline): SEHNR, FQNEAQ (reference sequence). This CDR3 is CASSFIISYEQYF. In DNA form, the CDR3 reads TGTGCCAGCAGCTTCATTATCTCCTACGAGCAGTACTTC.

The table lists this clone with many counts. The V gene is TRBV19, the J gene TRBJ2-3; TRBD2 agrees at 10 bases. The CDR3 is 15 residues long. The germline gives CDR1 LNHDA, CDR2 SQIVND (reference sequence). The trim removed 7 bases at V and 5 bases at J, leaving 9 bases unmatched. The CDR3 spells CASKTSGTSRDTQYF. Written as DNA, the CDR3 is TGTGCCAGTAAAACTAGCGGGACCAGTAGAGATACGCAGTATTTT.

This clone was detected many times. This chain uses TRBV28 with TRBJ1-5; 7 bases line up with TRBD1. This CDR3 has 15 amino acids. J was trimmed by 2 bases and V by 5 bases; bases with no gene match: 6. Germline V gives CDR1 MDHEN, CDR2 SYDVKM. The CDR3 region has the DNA TGTGCCAGCAGTCCGCCAGGGGGGCGCAATCAGCCCCAGCATTTT. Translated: CASSPPGGRNQPQHF.

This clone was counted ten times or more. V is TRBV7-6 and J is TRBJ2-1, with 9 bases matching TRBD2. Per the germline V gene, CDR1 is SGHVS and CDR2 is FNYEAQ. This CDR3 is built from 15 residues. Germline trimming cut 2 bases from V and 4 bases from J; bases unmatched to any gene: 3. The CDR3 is CASSLKTSGYNEQFF. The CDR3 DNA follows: TGTGCCAGCAGCTTAAAGACTAGCGGATACAATGAGCAGTTCTTC.